The 5 T cell receptor beta chains given below trace back to one sample, sequenced in a study of tumor-infiltrating lymphocytes in primary liver carcinoma. From 400 to 500 ng total RNA, TCR beta cDNA was generated with a primer in the constant region. Libraries covering TCR beta were generated through three nested multiplex PCR rounds (using a slightly modified ARM-PCR). A C-beta reverse primer was combined with TRBV1-TRBV30 forward primers in the first two PCR rounds, and each round had approximately 10 cycles. TCRdb ran MiXCR on the multiplex PCR reads and lists one entry per CDR3 protein. The sample has approximately 330,000 distinct CDR3 sequences, about 65% seen once. RNA was extracted from whole blood without cell sorting, alongside germline DNA. Sequencing was carried out using peripheral blood. Receptors were obtained from a man aged 35 to 55 with primary liver carcinoma and hepatitis B virus infection.

For this clonotype: One base away lies a much larger clone, so this may be a sequencing read error. The chain links TRBV6-5 to TRBJ1-1; D remains unclear. The CDR3 is 13 residues long. Germline CDR1 reads MNHEY; CDR2 reads SVGAGI. In nucleotides, the CDR3 is TGTGCCAACAGTTACACAAAGAACACTGAAGCTTTCTTT. It translates to CANSYTKNTEAFF.

This clonotype was detected many times. V gene TRBV5-6 combines with J gene TRBJ2-3; D possibly corresponds to TRBD1 (5 bases). CDR1 is SGHDT and CDR2 is YYEEEE in the germline V gene. The CDR3 is 16 amino acids. Trimming cost V 4 bases and J 1 base, with 16 bases left between them. CDR3 sequence (DNA): TGTGCCAGCAGCCTTTGGGGCGGAGTGGGCACAGATACGCAGTATTTT. Protein: CASSLWGGVGTDTQYF.

Regarding this clonotype: The CDR3 ends on some other residue instead of the conserved phenylalanine or tryptophan, so this is likely a read error. The J gene is TRBJ2-1, the V gene TRBV5-1, with 7 positions matching TRBD1. V gave up 4 bases and J gave up 4 bases; unmatched junction bases: 5. This CDR3 is 14 amino acids long. Looked up from germline, CDR1 is SGHRS and CDR2 is YFSETQ. CDR3 amino acids: CASSPGTEYNEQFY. In DNA form, the CDR3 reads TGCGCCAGCAGCCCCGGGACAGAGTACAATGAGCAGTTCTAC.

Concerning this clonotype: This may be a read error: a much more frequent sequence differs by one nucleotide. J is TRBJ1-5 and V is TRBV28, with 8 bases fitting TRBD1. The CDR3 is 14 residues long. Trimming cost V 6 bases and J 9 bases; bases outside gene matches: 10. In germline, CDR1 is MDHEN, CDR2 SYDVKM. The CDR3 bases are TGTGCCAGCAGGATGACAGGGGAAGGTCGGCCCCAGCATTTT. It encodes CASRMTGEGRPQHF.

This sequence joins TRBV10-3 and TRBJ2-3; D unresolved. This CDR3 has 12 amino acids. Trimming stripped 4 bases from V and 12 bases from J, with 14 bases between. Per germline, CDR1 ENHRY and CDR2 SYGVKD. In DNA form, the CDR3 reads TGTGCCATCAGTGCAGAAGCAAACACTCAGTATTTT. Amino acid sequence: CAISAEANTQYF.